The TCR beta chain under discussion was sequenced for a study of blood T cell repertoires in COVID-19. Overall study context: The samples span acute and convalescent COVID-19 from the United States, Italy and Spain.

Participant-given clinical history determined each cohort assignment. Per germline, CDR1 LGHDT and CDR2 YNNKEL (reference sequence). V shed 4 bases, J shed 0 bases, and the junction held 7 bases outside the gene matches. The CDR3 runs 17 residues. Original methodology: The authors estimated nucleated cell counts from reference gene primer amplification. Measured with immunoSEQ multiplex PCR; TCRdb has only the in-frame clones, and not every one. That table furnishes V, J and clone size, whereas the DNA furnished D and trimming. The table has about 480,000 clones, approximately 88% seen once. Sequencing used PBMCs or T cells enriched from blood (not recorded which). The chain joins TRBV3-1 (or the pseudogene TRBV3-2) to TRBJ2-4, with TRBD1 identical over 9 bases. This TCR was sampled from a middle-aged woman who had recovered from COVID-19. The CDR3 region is CASSPRTGALAKNIQYF. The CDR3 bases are TGTGCCAGCAGCCCCCGGACAGGGGCTCTAGCCAAAAACATTCAGTACTTC.